These 15 T cell receptor beta chains were all obtained from the same sample, sequenced in a study of T cells after yellow fever vaccination (dated by TCRdb to between 2018 and 2021). What this sample's treatment or condition label stands for: live attenuated yellow fever vaccine strain. Library preparation employed 5' RACE. Sequencing was performed on an Illumina HiSeq 2500. Using fastp trimming at Q25 and MiXCR clonotype assembly, TCRdb reanalyzed the public sequencing data and kept in-frame beta chains. When rows share a CDR3 protein, they turn into one entry using the most common DNA and genes. Recorded for this sample are 300,000 or so distinct CDR3 sequences; over 10% of them occurred a single time. About 0.51% of the sample goes to the ten largest clones. The sample here was CD4+ T cells sorted from PBMCs, taken 45 days after the yellow fever booster vaccination. These receptors were obtained from a man aged 30 to 39 who received the YFV17D yellow fever vaccine.

This clonotype was counted a few times. The J gene is TRBJ1-5, the V gene TRBV20-1, with 7 bases matching TRBD1. Germline loops: CDR1 DFQATT, CDR2 SNEGSKA (reference sequence). CDR3 length: 14 amino acids. Trimming removed 3 bases from V and 2 bases from J; junction bases left unmatched: 4. DNA for the CDR3: TGCAGTGCTAGCGACAGGGTTGGCAATCAGCCCCAGCATTTT. It specifies CSASDRVGNQPQHF.

This clonotype was counted ten times or more. V is TRBV5-1 and J is TRBJ2-3, with D perhaps being TRBD1 or TRBD2 (5 bases each). The germline CDR1 and CDR2 sequences are SGHRS and YFSETQ. Trimming took 4 bases from V and 1 from J, leaving 16 bases between them. This CDR3 contains 16 residues. The DNA of the CDR3 is TGCGCCAGCAGCCGAGGGGTTTTCGCCGGCACAGATACGCAGTATTTT. Encoded protein: CASSRGVFAGTDTQYF.

The J gene is TRBJ2-7, the V gene TRBV7-2; 7 nucleotides align to TRBD2. The CDR3 runs to 13 residues. J lost 3 bases, V lost 7 bases, and 6 bases had no gene match. CDR1 and CDR2 from the germline V gene are SGHTA and FQGNSA. The CDR3, as DNA: TGTGCCAGCACCAGATCGGGAGGCTACGAGCAGTACTTC. This gives the protein CASTRSGGYEQYF. Full variable domain (missing parts from reference TRBV7-2 and TRBJ2-7): GAGVSQSPSNKVTEKGKDVELRCDPISGHTALYWYRQSLGQGLEFLIYFQGNSAPDKSGLPSDRFSAERTGGSVSTLTIQRTQQEDSAVYLCASTRSGGYEQYFGPGTRLTVT.

The rearrangement joins TRBV19 to TRBJ2-1; D not resolved. V lost 3 bases and J 5 bases, leaving 5 bases between the germline ends. The CDR3 is 12 residues long. Per the germline V gene, CDR1 is LNHDA and CDR2 is SQIVND (reference sequence). CDR3 sequence: CASSIRHNEQFF. In nucleotides, the CDR3 is TGTGCCAGTAGTATCCGGCACAATGAGCAGTTCTTC.

The chain has TRBV24-1 and TRBJ2-5, with D tentatively TRBD2 (6 bases). The CDR3 loop spans 14 amino acids. Germline-derived CDR1 and CDR2 are KGHDR and SFDVKD. Trimming removed 7 bases at V and 1 base at J, with 12 bases between. The CDR3 loop reads CATSAGPLQETQYF. DNA of the CDR3: TGTGCCACCAGCGCGGGGCCTCTCCAAGAGACCCAGTACTTC.

The chain couples TRBV20-1 to TRBJ2-3; 11 bases align to TRBD2. Per germline, CDR1 DFQATT and CDR2 SNEGSKA (reference sequence). The CDR3 extends over 17 amino acids. With V trimmed by 1 base and J by 5 bases, 11 bases remained unmatched. The CDR3 DNA sequence: TGCAGTGCTAGAGTTTTGACTAGCGGGGAGGCTCTAGATACGCAGTATTTT. This encodes CSARVLTSGEALDTQYF.

This chain connects TRBV7-2 to TRBJ1-1; D not certain. The CDR3 loop spans 13 amino acids. Germline V gives CDR1 SGHTA, CDR2 FQGNSA. V was cut by 3 bases and J by 1 base, with 6 bases left in between. CDR3 bases: TGTGCCAGCAGCTTTAAATCGAACACTGAAGCTTTCTTT. The encoded protein is CASSFKSNTEAFF. Drawing the rest from reference TRBV7-2 and TRBJ1-1, the complete variable domain is GAGVSQSPSNKVTEKGKDVELRCDPISGHTALYWYRQSLGQGLEFLIYFQGNSAPDKSGLPSDRFSAERTGGSVSTLTIQRTQQEDSAVYLCASSFKSNTEAFFGQGTRLTVV.

The V and J genes are TRBV24-1 and TRBJ2-2; 10 bases map to TRBD1. The CDR3 has 17 amino acids. Germline CDR1 and CDR2: KGHDR and SFDVKD. After removal of 4 bases from V and 3 bases from J, the junction contained 7 bases not matched to a gene. This CDR3 reads CATSDPRTGGDTGELFF. The CDR3 DNA reads as TGTGCCACCAGTGACCCTAGGACAGGGGGGGACACCGGGGAGCTGTTTTTT.

There are a few counts of this clonotype. V is TRBV12-3 or TRBV12-4 and J is TRBJ2-1; 7 nucleotides agree with TRBD1. With V trimmed by 7 bases and J by 3 bases, 9 bases remained unmatched. This CDR3 is 15 amino acids long. CDR3 loop: CASNAPNRGYNEQFF. CDR3 in DNA: TGTGCCAGCAACGCACCTAACAGGGGCTACAATGAGCAGTTCTTC.

The V call is TRBV7-2, the J call TRBJ2-7; D is perhaps TRBD1 or TRBD2 (6 bases each). This CDR3 is built from 14 residues. Per the germline V gene, CDR1 is SGHTA and CDR2 is FQGNSA. Trimming removed 1 base at V and 3 bases at J, with 10 bases between. The CDR3 region is CASSLVGGNYEQYF. The CDR3 DNA is TGTGCCAGCAGCTTAGTAGGGGGGAACTACGAGCAGTACTTC.

The chain links TRBV7-6 to TRBJ2-7; 9 nucleotides align to TRBD1. V lost 1 base, J lost 2 bases, and 3 bases stayed unmatched. Germline CDR1 and CDR2: SGHVS and FNYEAQ. The CDR3 runs 15 residues. The chain's CDR3 is CASSLDDRGTYEQYF. In DNA, the CDR3 is TGTGCCAGCAGCTTAGATGACAGGGGGACCTACGAGCAGTACTTC.

The V gene is TRBV5-1, the J gene TRBJ2-7, with 7 bases aligning to TRBD2. The CDR3 is made up of 15 amino acids. V was pared by 0 bases and J by 6 bases, with 9 bases of the junction left unmatched. Germline-derived CDR1 and CDR2 are SGHRS and YFSETQ. CDR3 residues: CASSLAGLVRSEQYF. Here the CDR3 DNA reads TGCGCCAGCAGCTTGGCCGGACTAGTCCGATCCGAGCAGTACTTC.

This clonotype was counted between two and nine times. This chain uses TRBV28 with TRBJ2-1, with D possibly TRBD2 on 5 matching bases. This CDR3 is 13 amino acids long. Trimming removed 10 bases from V and 1 base from J, with 11 bases in between. CDR1 is MDHEN, CDR2 SYDVKM, per germline. This chain's CDR3 is CAIDGGSYNEQFF. CDR3 DNA: TGTGCCATAGACGGAGGTTCCTACAATGAGCAGTTCTTC.

This clonotype was seen only a few times. The chain combines TRBV20-1 with TRBJ2-4, with unresolved D. The ends were cut back, 3 bases at V and 3 bases at J, with 15 bases in the middle. CDR1 is DFQATT, CDR2 SNEGSKA, per germline (reference sequence). The CDR3 contains 15 residues. Here the CDR3 DNA reads TGCAGTGCTAGCCTCTCCGACGCCCTCAAAAACATTCAGTACTTC. Its translation: CSASLSDALKNIQYF.

The table lists this clonotype with a count of one. The J gene is TRBJ1-5, the V gene TRBV9; D might be TRBD1 (6 bases). The germline gives CDR1 SGDLS, CDR2 YYNGEE. The CDR3 is 15 residues long. V was cut by 0 bases and J by 4 bases, with 11 bases left in between. DNA for the CDR3: TGTGCCAGCAGCGTAGGAGGGGGTTGGAATCAGCCCCAGCATTTT. Its translation is CASSVGGGWNQPQHF.